Listed here are 3 T cell receptor beta chains from one sample, sequenced in a study of shared clonotypes between healthy human individuals. Repertoires were generated with immunoSEQ multiplex PCR, while TCRdb's copy carries only in-frame clones and drops some. The table lists about 1,500,000 clones, over 95% of them singletons. Sequences were obtained from naive CD4+ T cells sorted from blood. Subset: CD45RA+ positively selected. The receptors were sampled from a man in his thirties or forties in good health.

With regard to this clone: Other DNA sequences in this sample translate to the same CDR3. The CDR3 region has the DNA TGTGCCAGCAGCGCCGGGACAGTTTCCTACGAGCAGTACTTC. Its protein is CASSAGTVSYEQYF. The V gene is TRBV9, the J gene TRBJ2-7, with 7 bases aligning to TRBD1. Trimming cost V 3 bases and J 1 base; bases outside gene matches: 4. The CDR3 runs to 14 residues. The germline CDR1 and CDR2 sequences are SGDLS and YYNGEE.

The V gene is TRBV29-1, the J gene TRBJ1-1; maybe TRBD1 (5 bases). Trimming pared 4 bases from V and 5 bases from J, leaving 14 bases between. CDR3 length: 13 residues. Germline V lookup: CDR1 SQVTM, CDR2 ANQGSEA. The CDR3 here is CSVGGGRGTEAFF. DNA for the CDR3: TGCAGCGTTGGGGGAGGGAGGGGTACTGAAGCTTTCTTT.

CDR3 protein: CASKPTGEHEKLFF. Here the CDR3 DNA reads TGTGCCAGTAAACCGACAGGCGAGCATGAAAAACTGTTTTTT. The chain carries TRBV19 and TRBJ1-4; a weak D match, TRBD1 (6 bases). Germline V gives CDR1 LNHDA, CDR2 SQIVND (reference sequence). There are 14 residues in the CDR3. Trimming shortened V by 7 bases and J by 6 bases, and 15 bases separated the two germline ends.